Listed here are 9 T cell receptor beta chains from one sample, sequenced in a study of shared clonotypes between healthy human individuals (dated by TCRdb to 2018 to 2021). To prepare the library, the immunoSEQ multiplex PCR assay was applied. TCRdb took over this immuneACCESS table, retaining in-frame rearrangements with V and J assigned. Such tables are incomplete; in checked studies, under half of the missing clones stem from an unresolved V gene, and the remainder is unexplained. In this sample the table shows some 490,000 clones, 65% to 85% of which occur a single time. Jointly, the top ten make up 9.5% to 15% of the sample. Sequencing input: PBMCs. Receptors originate from a woman aged 40 to 50 in good health. Some clones in this sample may be carry-over from other donors' samples.

V gene TRBV27 combines with J gene TRBJ1-5; 8 nucleotides match TRBD1. Germline V gene data show CDR1 as MNHEY and CDR2 as SMNVEV (reference sequence). With V trimmed by 2 bases and J by 2 bases, 5 bases remained unmatched. CDR3 length equals 16 residues. CDR3 protein: CASSLQGAGGNQPQHF. The CDR3 DNA reads TGTGCCAGCAGTTTACAGGGGGCTGGAGGCAATCAGCCCCAGCATTTT.

A single count supports this clone. The J gene is TRBJ2-1, the V gene TRBV29-1, with TRBD2 as a possible D gene (5 bases). Trimming left V 0 bases short and J 4 bases short, with 16 bases between. CDR1 and CDR2 (germline): SQVTM, ANQGSEA. CDR3 size: 16 residues. CDR3 nucleotides: TGCAGCGTTGAAGATACGGGCCTAGCAAATTACAATGAGCAGTTCTTC. Amino acids: CSVEDTGLANYNEQFF.

The rearrangement links TRBV10-3 to TRBJ1-5, with D unresolved. The V gene lost 0 bases and the J gene lost 3 bases, with 9 bases spanning the gap. The CDR3 is 15 amino acids. CDR1 and CDR2 from the germline V gene are ENHRY and SYGVKD. For the CDR3, the DNA is TGTGCCATCAGTGAGTCTGGGCAGATCAATCAGCCCCAGCATTTT. Protein: CAISESGQINQPQHF.

The chain is built from TRBV10-3 and TRBJ2-7; TRBD1 aligns across 9 bases. V dropped 6 bases and J dropped 6; count of bases not matched to a gene: 12. From germline, CDR1 is ENHRY and CDR2 SYGVKD. The length of the CDR3 is 15 residues. This CDR3 reads CAIRDLGQGFSEQYF. CDR3 in DNA: TGTGCCATCAGGGACTTGGGACAGGGTTTTTCCGAGCAGTACTTC.

V gene TRBV5-1 combines with J gene TRBJ2-7; perhaps TRBD2 as D (6 bases). CDR3 length equals 13 residues. Germline assignment: CDR1 SGHRS and CDR2 YFSETQ. V lost 4 bases, J lost 5 bases, and 13 bases lay in between. This CDR3 reads CASSRGTQDEQYF. The DNA of the CDR3 is TGCGCCAGCAGCCGGGGGACGCAGGACGAGCAGTACTTC.

Notes on this clone: With a much larger clone just one base away, this may be a read error. Other DNA sequences within the sample encode an identical CDR3. CDR3 nucleotides: TGTGCCAGCAGCTTCGGTCCTAGCGGGCTCTCCTACGAGCAGTACTTC. Translation: CASSFGPSGLSYEQYF. V usage is TRBV7-2 and J usage is TRBJ2-7; TRBD2 matches at 8 bases. V trimming: 3 bases; J trimming: 0 bases; junction bases outside the gene matches: 7. Germline CDR1 is SGHTA and CDR2 is FQGNSA. The CDR3 totals 16 residues.

The V gene is TRBV9, the J gene TRBJ2-2; D remains ambiguous. There are 12 residues in the CDR3. Looked up from germline, CDR1 is SGDLS and CDR2 is YYNGEE. V shed 3 bases and J shed 2 bases, with 2 bases lying between them. This CDR3 reads CASSANTGELFF. The CDR3 nucleotides are TGTGCCAGCAGCGCAAACACCGGGGAGCTGTTTTTT.

The rearrangement links TRBV11-2 to TRBJ1-1; D unresolved. The length of the CDR3 is 14 residues. CDR1 SGHAT and CDR2 FQNNGV come from the germline V gene. With 5 bases removed from V and 0 bases from J, the gap between germline ends came to 10 bases. Written as DNA, the CDR3 is TGTGCCAGCAGCCCGACACTGCTGAACACTGAAGCTTTCTTT. Its translation: CASSPTLLNTEAFF.

The genes are TRBV28 and TRBJ1-1; possible D gene TRBD1, 5 bases. The CDR3 has 12 residues. The germline V gene has CDR1 MDHEN and CDR2 SYDVKM. V was shortened by 5 bases and J by 11 bases, with 15 bases between the two germline ends. CDR3 nucleotides: TGTGCCAGCAGTCCCGGGACGGTTGTGGCTTTCTTT. Encoded protein: CASSPGTVVAFF.